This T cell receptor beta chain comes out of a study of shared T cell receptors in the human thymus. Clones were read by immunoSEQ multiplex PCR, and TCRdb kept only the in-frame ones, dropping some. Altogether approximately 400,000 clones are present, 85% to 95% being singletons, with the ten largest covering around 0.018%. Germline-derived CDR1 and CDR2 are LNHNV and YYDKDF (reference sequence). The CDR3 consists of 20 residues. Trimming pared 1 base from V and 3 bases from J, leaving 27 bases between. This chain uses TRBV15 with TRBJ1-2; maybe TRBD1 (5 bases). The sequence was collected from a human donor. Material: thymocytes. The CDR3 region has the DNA TGTGCCACCAGCAGAGCCACCCCGTCGGCAGGGCTATCTGGGGACTATGGCTACACCTTC. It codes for CATSRATPSAGLSGDYGYTF.